Sequencing of this T cell receptor (beta chain) was carried out in a study of shared clonotypes between healthy human individuals. For the study at large: Ranging from 18 to 49 in age, donors were two women and a few men.

All donors were Caucasian adults living in Nashville, Tennessee. It was across several immunoSEQ plates that each subset's genomic DNA was evenly split. Profiled with immunoSEQ multiplex PCR; TCRdb holds only in-frame clones, not every one. The data hold around 530,000 clones, with around 81% observed a single time. The source of this sequence is a woman in her thirties or forties in good health. Some clones in this sample may be carry-over from other donors' samples. Material for sequencing was PBMCs.

DNA for the CDR3: TGTGCCAGCAGCTGGGACTCGGGGAATGAGCAGTTCTTC. Its protein product is CASSWDSGNEQFF. The V call is TRBV5-4, the J call TRBJ2-1; D perhaps matches TRBD2 (6 bases). CDR1 and CDR2 (germline): SGHNT, YYREEE (reference sequence). The V and J ends lost 3 bases and 7 bases respectively, with 11 bases between them. This CDR3 contains 13 residues.